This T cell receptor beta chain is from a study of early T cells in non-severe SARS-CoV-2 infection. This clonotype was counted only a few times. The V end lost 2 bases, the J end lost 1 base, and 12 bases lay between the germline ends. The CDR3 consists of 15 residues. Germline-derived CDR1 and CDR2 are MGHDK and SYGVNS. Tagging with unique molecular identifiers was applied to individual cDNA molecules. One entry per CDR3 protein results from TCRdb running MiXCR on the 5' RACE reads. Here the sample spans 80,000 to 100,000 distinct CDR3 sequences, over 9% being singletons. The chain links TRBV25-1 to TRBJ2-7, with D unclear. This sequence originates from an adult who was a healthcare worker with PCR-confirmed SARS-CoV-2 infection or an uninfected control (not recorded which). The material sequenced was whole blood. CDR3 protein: CASSEGAFGSYEQYF. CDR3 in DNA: TGTGCCAGCAGTGAAGGCGCCTTCGGATCCTACGAGCAGTACTTC.